The rows below give T cell receptor beta chains drawn from one sample of a study of blood T cell repertoires in COVID-19. Profiled with immunoSEQ multiplex PCR; TCRdb holds only in-frame clones, not every one. Of around 180,000 clones in the sample, 88% are singletons; the top ten hold about 26%. The sequencing sample was made of peripheral blood. These receptors all stem from a man aged 60-69 years with acute or convalescent COVID-19. Each CDR3 is given with its conserved first and last residue. A D gene is named only where the DNA matches it firmly. Some rows have no size entry. The others give once, few or many, or a class for an expanded clone.

TRBV7-3	TRBJ2-5	15	TRBD2	-	CASSISGRVHETQYF	TGTGCCAGCAGCATTAGCGGGAGGGTGCATGAGACCCAGTACTTC
TRBV6-1	TRBJ1-6	19	-	-	CASSGRQLPDTIYNSPLHF	TGTGCCAGCAGTGGTCGACAGCTCCCCGACACTATTTATAATTCACCCCTCCACTTT
TRBV6-5	TRBJ2-5	14	TRBD1	-	CASRDRGHGETQYF	TGTGCCAGCAGAGATAGGGGGCATGGAGAGACCCAGTACTTC
TRBV2	TRBJ2-7	15	TRBD1	-	CASSEGQGSFYEQYF	TGTGCCAGCAGTGAAGGACAGGGGTCCTTCTACGAGCAGTACTTC
TRBV7-9	TRBJ1-6	15	-	-	CASSLDGAANSPLHF	TGTGCCAGCAGCTTAGATGGGGCCGCGAATTCACCCCTCCACTTT
TRBV6-4	TRBJ2-5	15	TRBD2	-	CASSETPAGTETQYF	TGTGCCAGCAGTGAAACCCCAGCGGGGACTGAGACCCAGTACTTC
TRBV11-3	TRBJ2-3	14	-	-	CASSPDWGTDTQYF	TGTGCCAGCAGCCCCGACTGGGGCACAGATACGCAGTATTTT
TRBV15	TRBJ1-1	13	-	-	CATRIRGDTEAFF	TGTGCCACCAGGATCAGGGGCGACACTGAAGCTTTCTTT
TRBV6-5	TRBJ1-6	13	-	-	CASSRSGRSPLHF	TGTGCCAGCAGCAGAAGCGGCAGGTCACCCCTCCACTTT
TRBV5-1	TRBJ1-3	15	-	-	CASSLTGSSGNTIYF	TGCGCCAGCAGTTTAACAGGGAGCTCTGGAAACACCATATATTTT
TRBV5-6	TRBJ1-2	15	TRBD1	-	CASSLEQGAIYGYTF	TGTGCCAGCAGCTTGGAGCAGGGGGCAATCTATGGCTACACCTTC
TRBV10-3	TRBJ2-2	14	TRBD2	-	CAISGLAGAGELFF	TGTGCCATCAGCGGACTAGCGGGTGCGGGGGAGCTGTTTTTT
TRBV5-1	TRBJ1-1	15	-	-	CASSLGRGGKTEAFF	TGCGCCAGCAGCTTGGGACGAGGAGGGAAGACTGAAGCTTTCTTT
TRBV7-8	TRBJ1-5	15	-	-	CASSLRGISNQPQHF	TGTGCCAGCAGCTTACGAGGGATTAGCAATCAGCCCCAGCATTTT
TRBV2	TRBJ1-2	14	-	-	CASILSGLRRGYTF	TGTGCCAGCATTTTATCCGGGCTCCGGAGGGGCTACACCTTC
TRBV10-1	TRBJ2-3	14	TRBD2	-	CASSGTSGTDTQYF	TGCGCCAGCAGTGGGACTAGCGGCACAGATACGCAGTATTTT
TRBV5-1	TRBJ2-3	19	TRBD2	-	CASSLGLGTSGGATDTQYF	TGCGCCAGCAGCTTGGGATTGGGGACTAGCGGGGGGGCCACAGATACGCAGTATTTT
TRBV7-3	TRBJ1-1	14	-	once	CASSSGGEGTEAFF	TGTGCCAGCAGCTCCGGAGGGGAAGGGACTGAAGCTTTCTTT
TRBV7-9	TRBJ2-5	14	TRBD1	-	CASSLRQGTETQYF	TGTGCCAGCAGCTTAAGACAGGGGACCGAGACCCAGTACTTC
TRBV6-5	TRBJ1-5	15	-	-	CASRWGVYSNQPQHF	TGTGCCAGCAGATGGGGAGTTTATAGCAATCAGCCCCAGCATTTT
TRBV4-2	TRBJ1-3	18	-	-	CASSPRAEAGPSGNTIYF	TGTGCCAGCAGCCCAAGGGCGGAGGCAGGCCCTTCTGGAAACACCATATATTTT
TRBV4-3	TRBJ2-7	15	-	once	CASSQEWRGAYEQYF	TGCGCCAGCAGCCAAGAATGGCGGGGAGCCTACGAGCAGTACTTC
TRBV9	TRBJ2-2	19	-	-	CASSVLGSPGLMNTGELFF	TGTGCCAGCAGCGTACTGGGGTCACCGGGACTCATGAACACCGGGGAGCTGTTTTTT
TRBV5-1	TRBJ2-1	18	TRBD2	-	CASSLEPSGRTGYNEQFF	TGCGCCAGCAGCTTGGAGCCTAGCGGGAGGACGGGTTACAATGAGCAGTTCTTC
TRBV19	TRBJ1-6	14	-	-	CASVDLGGNSPLHF	TGTGCCAGTGTGGACCTGGGAGGGAATTCACCCCTCCACTTT
TRBV7-3	TRBJ1-1	13	-	-	CASSLLQGSEAFF	TGTGCCAGCAGCTTATTGCAGGGGAGTGAAGCTTTCTTT
TRBV24-1	TRBJ1-2	14	-	-	CATSDLHGNYGYTF	TGTGCCACCAGTGATTTGCACGGGAACTATGGCTACACCTTC
TRBV6-5	TRBJ2-2	14	-	-	CASSYETGRGQLFF	TGTGCCAGCAGTTACGAGACAGGCCGCGGGCAGCTGTTTTTT
TRBV5-4	TRBJ2-7	14	TRBD2	once	CATSQREKAGEQYF	TGTGCCACCAGCCAGCGGGAGAAGGCAGGCGAGCAGTACTTC
TRBV27	TRBJ1-2	11	-	once	CAIRGYYGYTF	TGTGCCATCAGGGGCTACTATGGCTACACCTTC
TRBV10-1	TRBJ2-2	19	TRBD2	once	CASKLLGTSTRWRAGELFF	TGCGCCAGCAAGTTACTCGGGACTAGCACCCGCTGGAGGGCCGGGGAGCTGTTTTTT
TRBV5-1	TRBJ1-2	14	-	-	CASSFGTTNYGYTF	TGCGCCAGCAGCTTTGGCACAACCAACTATGGCTACACCTTC
TRBV5-1	TRBJ1-4	16	TRBD1	-	CASSLTGSSPDEKLFF	TGCGCCAGCAGCCTGACAGGGTCCTCTCCGGATGAAAAACTGTTTTTT
TRBV6-1	TRBJ1-4	13	TRBD1	once	CASSEDRGEKLFF	TGTGCCAGCAGTGAGGACAGGGGCGAAAAACTGTTTTTT
TRBV3-1/TRBV3-2	TRBJ1-1	14	-	-	CASRRKAGNTEAFF	TGTGCCAGCAGGAGGAAGGCGGGGAACACTGAAGCTTTCTTT
TRBV11-2	TRBJ2-2	13	-	-	CASSWGLGLELFF	TGTGCCAGCAGCTGGGGTTTGGGGCTGGAGCTGTTTTTT
TRBV5-4	TRBJ1-2	14	TRBD1	-	CASSLEDRNYGYTF	TGTGCCAGCAGCTTGGAGGACAGGAACTATGGCTACACCTTC